These 27 T cell receptor beta chains were sequenced from one sample in a study of T cell repertoires in ileal Crohn's disease (dated by TCRdb to between 2018 and 2020). This specimen's time point label, interpreted: neoterminal ileum biopsy at postoperative endoscopy, about 6 months after surgery. The method behind the library was the immunoSEQ multiplex PCR assay. TCRdb's version of the immuneACCESS table is confined to in-frame rearrangements and falls short of the full clone set. An unresolved V gene accounts for under half of the shortfall where checked; the remainder is of unknown origin. The sample profile shows about 60,000 clones; roughly 91% of them were found once. The biggest ten clones account for roughly 2% of the sample. Sequenced: ileal tissue. The receptors derive from an adult with Crohn's disease.

V usage is TRBV29-1 and J usage is TRBJ2-1; TRBD2 is a possible D gene (5 bases). Germline assignment: CDR1 SQVTM and CDR2 ANQGSEA. The CDR3 is made up of 14 amino acids. V lost 6 bases and J lost 4, with 16 bases in between. The CDR3 protein is CSVARAGLYNEQFF. The CDR3 DNA reads TGCAGCGTCGCCCGCGCGGGCCTTTACAATGAGCAGTTCTTC.

The chain combines TRBV28 with TRBJ1-5; D is uncertain. CDR3 size: 13 residues. The germline V gene encodes CDR1 MDHEN and CDR2 SYDVKM. V shed 4 bases and J shed 6 bases, with 10 bases lying between them. The CDR3 reads CASSSLRLQPQHF. The CDR3 DNA reads TGTGCCAGCAGTTCCCTCCGACTTCAGCCCCAGCATTTT.

The CDR3 DNA reads as TGTGCCAGCAGTTACTCGGGCTTTAGCAATCAGCCCCAGCATTTT. Translated, it gives CASSYSGFSNQPQHF. J is TRBJ1-5 and V is TRBV6-5, with D unresolved. V was clipped by 0 bases and J by 0 bases, with 6 bases between them. The CDR3 loop spans 15 amino acids. Germline V lookup: CDR1 MNHEY, CDR2 SVGAGI.

This clone was detected only once. The chain couples TRBV4-3 to TRBJ2-3; TRBD1 aligns across 8 bases. The length of the CDR3 is 18 residues. V lost 1 base and J lost 1; bases outside the gene matches: 10. Germline V CDR1 and CDR2: LGHNA, YSLEER. CDR3 in amino acids: CASSQARGRSDGTDTQYF. In nucleotides, the CDR3 is TGCGCCAGCAGCCAAGCCAGGGGGCGAAGTGATGGCACAGATACGCAGTATTTT.

The V gene is TRBV28, the J gene TRBJ1-6; D is perhaps TRBD1 (5 bases). Looked up from germline, CDR1 is MDHEN and CDR2 is SYDVKM. The CDR3 length is 11 residues. The V gene lost 8 bases and the J gene lost 16 bases, with 15 bases spanning the gap. This CDR3 reads CASGGGYYLHF. In nucleotides, the CDR3 is TGTGCCAGCGGGGGGGGGTACTATCTCCACTTT.

This clone has only a few counts. The chain recombines TRBV7-9 with TRBJ1-5; the D gene is possibly TRBD1 (5 bases). The V end lost 5 bases, the J end lost 4 bases, and 9 bases lay between the germline ends. The CDR3 is 13 amino acids. In germline, CDR1 is SEHNR, CDR2 FQNEAQ (reference sequence). The CDR3 protein is CASSRDSNQPQHF. The CDR3 bases are TGTGCCAGCAGCCGCGACAGTAATCAGCCCCAGCATTTT.

The V and J genes are TRBV20-1 and TRBJ2-5; D gene uncertain. The germline CDR1 and CDR2 sequences are DFQATT and SNEGSKA (reference sequence). The CDR3 extends over 10 amino acids. Here the CDR3 DNA reads TGCAGCCTAAAAAAAGAGACCCAGTACTTC. Its translation is CSLKKETQYF.

This clone was counted a single time. The gene calls are TRBV5-6 and TRBJ2-2, with D tentatively TRBD2 (5 bases). V was cut by 1 base and J by 6 bases, with 7 bases left in between. The CDR3 has 13 residues. Germline V CDR1 and CDR2: SGHDT, YYEEEE. The CDR3 sequence is CASSLSSPGELFF. In DNA form, the CDR3 reads TGTGCCAGCAGCTTGTCTAGCCCCGGGGAGCTGTTTTTT.

The sample holds one count of this clone. The chain carries TRBV18 and TRBJ1-5; D possibly corresponds to TRBD1 (6 bases). Trimming left V 3 bases short and J 5 bases short, with 8 bases between. The CDR3 contains 13 residues. Germline loops: CDR1 KGHSH, CDR2 LQKENI. This CDR3 reads CASSPDRDQPQHF. CDR3 bases: TGTGCCAGCTCACCGGACAGAGATCAGCCCCAGCATTTT.

This clone was recorded once. This sequence joins TRBV29-1 and TRBJ1-2; D is unclear. The CDR3 covers 14 residues. Germline lookup yields CDR1 SQVTM and CDR2 ANQGSEA. Trimming removed 7 bases from V and 3 bases from J, with 18 bases in between. As DNA, the CDR3 is TGCAGCGCGCGAAATCGGGGTTTTGACTATGGCTACACCTTC. Translating it yields CSARNRGFDYGYTF.

The rearrangement links TRBV10-3 to TRBJ2-7; D call uncertain. The CDR3 runs 12 residues. Germline lookup yields CDR1 ENHRY and CDR2 SYGVKD. Trimming shortened V by 6 bases and J by 3 bases, and 9 bases separated the two germline ends. The DNA for the CDR3 is TGTGCCATCAGGACACAGAACTACGAGCAGTACTTC. Its translation: CAIRTQNYEQYF.

This rearrangement joins TRBV4-1 to TRBJ1-5; 9 bases align to TRBD1. The CDR3 spans 17 residues. CDR1 and CDR2 (germline): MGHRA, YSYEKL. With 4 bases clipped from V and 6 bases from J, the junction kept 13 bases outside the gene matches. The CDR3 sequence: CASSPSRDRVGSQPQHF. CDR3 DNA sequence: TGCGCCAGCAGCCCCTCCCGGGACAGGGTCGGCAGTCAGCCCCAGCATTTT.

The V and J genes are TRBV15 and TRBJ2-6; D is unresolved. Germline assignment: CDR1 LNHNV and CDR2 YYDKDF (reference sequence). CDR3 length: 15 amino acids. Trimming left V 7 bases short and J 0 bases short, with 10 bases between. CDR3 loop: CATKSVLSGANVLTF. In DNA, the CDR3 is TGTGCCACCAAGAGCGTCCTCTCTGGGGCCAACGTCCTGACTTTC.

V gene TRBV27 combines with J gene TRBJ2-7, with D possibly TRBD1 on 6 matching bases. The germline V gene has CDR1 MNHEY and CDR2 SMNVEV (reference sequence). The CDR3 has 16 residues. Trimming stripped 2 bases from V and 0 bases from J, with 14 bases between. CDR3 in amino acids: CASSLKTGSTSYEQYF. Here the CDR3 DNA reads TGTGCCAGCAGTTTAAAGACAGGCTCGACCTCCTACGAGCAGTACTTC.

This chain joins TRBV28 and TRBJ1-2, with D maybe TRBD1 (5 bases). Germline CDR1 is MDHEN and CDR2 is SYDVKM. The germline V and J ends were trimmed by 10 bases and 7 bases, with 22 bases remaining between them. This CDR3 contains 14 residues. The CDR3 DNA is TGTGCCACCTACAAGGCAGGGCAAGTCGGTGGCTACACCTTC. Amino acids: CATYKAGQVGGYTF.

The chain joins TRBV19 to TRBJ2-7; D perhaps matches TRBD2 (5 bases). Trimming removed 3 bases at V and 7 bases at J, with 13 bases between. Germline values: CDR1 LNHDA, CDR2 SQIVND (reference sequence). The CDR3 spans 13 residues. This CDR3 is CASSILGEMEQYF. The CDR3 DNA is TGTGCCAGTAGTATTCTCGGGGAGATGGAGCAGTACTTC.

The CDR3 region is CASSPGRGVNEAFF. CDR3 nucleotide sequence: TGTGCCAGCTCACCGGGCAGGGGAGTAAATGAAGCTTTCTTT. The chain has TRBV18 and TRBJ1-1; D possibly corresponds to TRBD1 (6 bases). The CDR3 extends over 14 amino acids. Germline CDR1 reads KGHSH; CDR2 reads LQKENI. Trimming stripped 3 bases from V and 7 bases from J, with 15 bases between.

The rearrangement uses TRBV4-1 and TRBJ1-1; TRBD1 is a possible D gene (6 bases). The CDR3 has 16 residues. The V gene's germline CDR1 is MGHRA and CDR2 YSYEKL. V was cut by 1 base and J by 1 base, with 13 bases left in between. CDR3 sequence (DNA): TGCGCCAGCAGCCAAGCGGGGACACAGGGGAACACTGAAGCTTTCTTT. It specifies CASSQAGTQGNTEAFF.

The chain is built from TRBV29-1 and TRBJ2-1; D unclear. In germline, CDR1 is SQVTM, CDR2 ANQGSEA. CDR3 size: 15 residues. The V end was cut by 0 bases, the J end by 3 bases, with 12 bases between. The chain's CDR3 is CSVEESRQRYNEQFF. The CDR3 DNA reads as TGCAGCGTTGAAGAGTCGAGGCAGCGCTACAATGAGCAGTTCTTC.

This chain connects TRBV18 to TRBJ1-5, with no clear D. With 6 bases removed from V and 7 bases from J, the gap between germline ends came to 13 bases. Germline CDR1 and CDR2: KGHSH and LQKENI. CDR3 length equals 13 residues. CDR3 sequence (DNA): TGTGCCAGCTCTCCGGGGAGAGACCAGCCCCAGCATTTT. Protein sequence: CASSPGRDQPQHF.

V and J are TRBV19 and TRBJ1-1; D is ambiguous. The length of the CDR3 is 13 residues. The germline gives CDR1 LNHDA, CDR2 SQIVND (reference sequence). With 6 bases removed from V and 1 base from J, the gap between germline ends came to 9 bases. The CDR3 region is CASSRLENTEAFF. The CDR3 bases are TGTGCCAGTAGCCGACTTGAGAACACTGAAGCTTTCTTT.

V gene TRBV7-9 combines with J gene TRBJ1-5; D is ambiguous. Trimming left V 8 bases short and J 1 base short, with 6 bases between. The CDR3 length is 12 residues. CDR1 is SEHNR and CDR2 is FQNEAQ in the germline V gene (reference sequence). The chain's CDR3 is CASSRSNQPQHF. CDR3 DNA sequence: TGTGCCAGCTCGAGGAGCAATCAGCCCCAGCATTTT.

The chain couples TRBV11-3 to TRBJ2-5; D perhaps matches TRBD2 (6 bases). The CDR3 is 14 amino acids. Germline assignment: CDR1 SGHNT and CDR2 YENEEA. The germline V and J ends were trimmed by 8 bases and 3 bases, with 16 bases remaining between them. The CDR3 DNA reads TGTGCCAGCGGATCCGGGGGAATCAAAGAGACCCAGTACTTC. It translates to CASGSGGIKETQYF.

CDR3 nucleotides: TGTGCCACCAGCAGGGTTGTTACGGGGAACGGAGCTTTCTTT. Translated: CATSRVVTGNGAFF. The chain links TRBV15 to TRBJ1-1, with D hard to call. The germline V gene encodes CDR1 LNHNV and CDR2 YYDKDF (reference sequence). CDR3 length equals 14 residues. V dropped 3 bases and J dropped 10 bases, with 18 bases sitting between them.

The rearrangement links TRBV6-5 to TRBJ1-5; D unclear. The V end was cut by 6 bases, the J end by 6 bases, with 6 bases between. CDR1 MNHEY and CDR2 SVGAGI come from the germline V gene. The CDR3 length is 11 residues. CDR3 region: CASRAAQPQHF. DNA of the CDR3: TGTGCCAGCAGGGCCGCTCAGCCCCAGCATTTT.

The table lists this clone with a few counts. V usage is TRBV13 and J usage is TRBJ1-4; D is unresolved. Germline lookup yields CDR1 PRHDT and CDR2 FYEKMQ (reference sequence). The ends were cut back, 5 bases at V and 7 bases at J, with 11 bases in the middle. The CDR3 has 13 residues. The chain's CDR3 is CASSPKRGEKLFF. As DNA, the CDR3 is TGTGCCAGCAGCCCTAAGCGCGGTGAAAAACTGTTTTTT.

The CDR3 here is CSAIRVTSYGYTF. DNA of the CDR3: TGCAGCGCGATCAGGGTCACATCCTATGGCTACACCTTC. V and J are TRBV29-1 and TRBJ1-2, with D perhaps matching TRBD1 (5 bases). This CDR3 is 13 amino acids long. Germline CDR1 reads SQVTM; CDR2 reads ANQGSEA. Trimming shortened V by 7 bases and J by 4 bases, and 16 bases separated the two germline ends.